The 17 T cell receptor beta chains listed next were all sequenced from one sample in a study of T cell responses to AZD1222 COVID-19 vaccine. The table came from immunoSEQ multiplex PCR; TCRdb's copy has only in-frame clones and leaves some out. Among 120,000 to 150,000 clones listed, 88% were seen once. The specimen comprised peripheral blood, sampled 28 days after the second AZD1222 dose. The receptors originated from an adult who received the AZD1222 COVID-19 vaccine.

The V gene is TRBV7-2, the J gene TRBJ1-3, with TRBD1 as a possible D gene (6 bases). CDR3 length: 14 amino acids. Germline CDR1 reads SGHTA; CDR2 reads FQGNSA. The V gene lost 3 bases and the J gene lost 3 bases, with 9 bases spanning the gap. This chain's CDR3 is CASSFSRGGNTIYF. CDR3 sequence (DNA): TGTGCCAGCAGCTTCTCCAGGGGTGGAAACACCATATATTTT.

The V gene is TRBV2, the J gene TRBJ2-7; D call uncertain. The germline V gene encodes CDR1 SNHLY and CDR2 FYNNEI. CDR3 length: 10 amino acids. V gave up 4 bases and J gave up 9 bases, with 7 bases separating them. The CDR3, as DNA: TGTGCCAGCAGTGCGATGACGCAGTACTTC. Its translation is CASSAMTQYF.

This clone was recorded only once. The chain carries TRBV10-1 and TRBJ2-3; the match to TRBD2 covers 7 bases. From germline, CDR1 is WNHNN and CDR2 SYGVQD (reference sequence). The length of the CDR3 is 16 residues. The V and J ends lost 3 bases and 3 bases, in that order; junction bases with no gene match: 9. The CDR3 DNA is TGCGCCAGCAGTGACCCTCGGGGCGGGAGAACAGATACGCAGTATTTT. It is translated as CASSDPRGGRTDTQYF.

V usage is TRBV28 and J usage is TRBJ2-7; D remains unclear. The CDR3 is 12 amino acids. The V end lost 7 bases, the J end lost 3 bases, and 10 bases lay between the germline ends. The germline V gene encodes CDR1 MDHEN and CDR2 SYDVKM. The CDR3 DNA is TGTGCCAGCACCCTGGACGGCTACGAGCAGTACTTC. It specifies CASTLDGYEQYF.

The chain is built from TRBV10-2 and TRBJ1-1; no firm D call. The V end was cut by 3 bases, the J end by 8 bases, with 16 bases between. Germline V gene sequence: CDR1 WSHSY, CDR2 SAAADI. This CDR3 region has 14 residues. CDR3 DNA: TGCGCCAGCAGTGAAAGAAAACTGGGGTTGGAAGCTTTCTTT. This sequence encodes CASSERKLGLEAFF.

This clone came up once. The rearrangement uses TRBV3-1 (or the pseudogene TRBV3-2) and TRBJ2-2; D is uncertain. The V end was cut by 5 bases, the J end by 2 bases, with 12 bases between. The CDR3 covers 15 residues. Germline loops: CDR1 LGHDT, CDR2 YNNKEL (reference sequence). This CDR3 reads CASSAQGINTGELFF. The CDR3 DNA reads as TGTGCCAGCAGCGCCCAAGGAATCAACACCGGGGAGCTGTTTTTT.

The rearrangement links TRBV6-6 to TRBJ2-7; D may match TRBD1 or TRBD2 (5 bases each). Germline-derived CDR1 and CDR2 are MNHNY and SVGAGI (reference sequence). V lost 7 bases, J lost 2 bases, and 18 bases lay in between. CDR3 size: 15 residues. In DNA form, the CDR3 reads TGTGCCAGCAAAGACGGGGCTAGGATGACCTACGAGCAGTACTTC. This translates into CASKDGARMTYEQYF.

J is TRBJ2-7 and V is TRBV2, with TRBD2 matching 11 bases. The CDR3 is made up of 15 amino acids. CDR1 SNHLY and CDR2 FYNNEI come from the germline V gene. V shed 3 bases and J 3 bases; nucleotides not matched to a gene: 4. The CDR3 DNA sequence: TGTGCCAGCAGTGACGTAGCGGGAGGGTACTACGAGCAGTACTTC. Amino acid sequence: CASSDVAGGYYEQYF.

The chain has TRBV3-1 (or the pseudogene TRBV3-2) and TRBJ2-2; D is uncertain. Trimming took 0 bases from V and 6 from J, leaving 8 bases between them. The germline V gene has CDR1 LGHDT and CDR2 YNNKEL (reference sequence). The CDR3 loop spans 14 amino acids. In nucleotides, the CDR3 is TGTGCCAGCAGCCAAGACGGCCTTTCCGGGGAGCTGTTTTTT. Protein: CASSQDGLSGELFF.

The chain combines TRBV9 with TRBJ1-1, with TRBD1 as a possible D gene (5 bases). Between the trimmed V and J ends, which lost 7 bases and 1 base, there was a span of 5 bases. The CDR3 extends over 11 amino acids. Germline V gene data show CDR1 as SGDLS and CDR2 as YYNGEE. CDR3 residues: CASGGNTEAFF. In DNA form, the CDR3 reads TGTGCCAGCGGGGGGAACACTGAAGCTTTCTTT.

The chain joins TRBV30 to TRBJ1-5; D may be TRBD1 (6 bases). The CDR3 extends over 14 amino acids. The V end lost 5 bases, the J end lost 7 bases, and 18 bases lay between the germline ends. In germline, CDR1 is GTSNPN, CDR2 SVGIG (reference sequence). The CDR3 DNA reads TGTGCCTGGGGACCACAGGGATCAAGACAGCCCCAGCATTTT. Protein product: CAWGPQGSRQPQHF.

CDR3 sequence reads: CASRGRLGFYNEQFF. CDR3 sequence (DNA): TGTGCCAGCAGAGGCCGTCTCGGGTTTTACAATGAGCAGTTCTTC. This chain joins TRBV28 and TRBJ2-1; D is undetermined. This CDR3 spans 15 amino acids. Germline assignment: CDR1 MDHEN and CDR2 SYDVKM. Between the trimmed V and J ends, which lost 6 bases and 4 bases, there was a span of 16 bases.

This chain's CDR3 is CASSPDPTNTGELFF. The CDR3 nucleotides read TGTGCCAGCAGCCCAGATCCAACGAACACCGGGGAGCTGTTTTTT. The rearrangement links TRBV5-4 to TRBJ2-2; no definite D call. The CDR3 covers 15 residues. V lost 4 bases and J lost 0, with 10 bases in between. Germline V gene sequence: CDR1 SGHNT, CDR2 YYREEE (reference sequence).

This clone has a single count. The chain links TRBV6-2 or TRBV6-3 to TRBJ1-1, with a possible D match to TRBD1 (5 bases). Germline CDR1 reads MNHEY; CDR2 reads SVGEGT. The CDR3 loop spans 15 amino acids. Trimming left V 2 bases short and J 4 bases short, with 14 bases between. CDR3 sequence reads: CASSYRGGVRTEAFF. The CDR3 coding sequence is TGTGCCAGCAGTTACAGAGGAGGGGTTCGCACTGAAGCTTTCTTT.

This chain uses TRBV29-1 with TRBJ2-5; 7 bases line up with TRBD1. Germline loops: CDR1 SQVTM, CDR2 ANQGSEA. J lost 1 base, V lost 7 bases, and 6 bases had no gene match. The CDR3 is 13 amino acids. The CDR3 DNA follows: TGCAGCGCCCAGGGGGTAGGCCAAGAGACCCAGTACTTC. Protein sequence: CSAQGVGQETQYF.

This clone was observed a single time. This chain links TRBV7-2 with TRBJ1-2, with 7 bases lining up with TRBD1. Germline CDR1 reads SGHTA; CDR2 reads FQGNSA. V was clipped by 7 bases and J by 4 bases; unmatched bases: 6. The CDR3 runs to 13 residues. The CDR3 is CASTRTGTYGYTF. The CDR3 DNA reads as TGTGCCAGCACACGGACAGGCACCTATGGCTACACCTTC.

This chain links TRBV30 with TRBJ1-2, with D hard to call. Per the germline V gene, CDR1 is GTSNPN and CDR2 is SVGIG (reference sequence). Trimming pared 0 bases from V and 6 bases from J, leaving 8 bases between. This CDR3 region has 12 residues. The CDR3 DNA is TGTGCCTGGAGTGTACGAGGAAATGGCTACACCTTC. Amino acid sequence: CAWSVRGNGYTF.